This TCR beta chain is drawn from a study of cytomegalovirus exposure and HLA in healthy donors. General study points: Indistinguishability led to the exclusion of some V segments, TRBV6-2 and TRBV6-3 included.

CDR3 length equals 13 residues. The V gene's germline CDR1 is SQVTM and CDR2 ANQGSEA. Trimming cost V 7 bases and J 5 bases; bases outside gene matches: 7. For this clone: The antigen is unknown.

13 Jbeta primers and 60 Vbeta primers were used for the PCR. Here immunoSEQ multiplex PCR was the method, and the copy in TCRdb shows in-frame clones only, minus some. Its clone listing holds more than 95,000 clones. The V and J genes are TRBV29-1 and TRBJ2-1; 8 bases fit TRBD1. The sequenced material came from PBMCs. The TCR originated in a middle-aged man in good health and CMV-seronegative. The CDR3 is CSAQGAGNNEQFF. In DNA, the CDR3 is TGCAGCGCCCAGGGGGCAGGCAACAATGAGCAGTTCTTC.